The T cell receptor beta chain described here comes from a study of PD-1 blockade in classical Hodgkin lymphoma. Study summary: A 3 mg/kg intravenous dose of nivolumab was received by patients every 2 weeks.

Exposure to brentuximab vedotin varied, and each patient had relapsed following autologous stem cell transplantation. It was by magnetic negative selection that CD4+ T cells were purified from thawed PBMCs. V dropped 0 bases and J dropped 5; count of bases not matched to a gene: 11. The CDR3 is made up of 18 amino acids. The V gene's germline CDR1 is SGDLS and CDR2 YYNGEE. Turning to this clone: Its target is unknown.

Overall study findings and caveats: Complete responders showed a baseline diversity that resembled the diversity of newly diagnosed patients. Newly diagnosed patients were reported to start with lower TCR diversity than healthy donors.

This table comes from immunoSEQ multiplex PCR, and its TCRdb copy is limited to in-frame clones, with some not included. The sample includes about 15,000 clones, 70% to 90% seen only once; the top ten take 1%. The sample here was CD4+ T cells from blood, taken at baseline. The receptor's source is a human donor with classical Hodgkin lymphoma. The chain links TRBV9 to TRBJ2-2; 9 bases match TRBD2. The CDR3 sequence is CASSVDRGRAIRTGELFF. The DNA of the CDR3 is TGTGCCAGCAGCGTAGATCGCGGGAGGGCCATTCGTACCGGGGAGCTGTTTTTT.